The clone carrying this T cell receptor beta chain was counted between two and nine times. No antigen is known for it. TCRdb reanalysed the 5' RACE reads using MiXCR and keeps one entry per CDR3 protein. Of some 44,000 distinct CDR3 sequences listed, roughly 30% are singletons. Germline CDR1 reads MNHNS; CDR2 reads SASEGT. After removal of 6 bases from V and 5 bases from J, the junction contained 6 bases not matched to a gene. The CDR3 consists of 14 residues. General study points: Larger-cohort validation covered only one TCR beta V-J rearrangement. In terms of TCR gene usage, tumor memory CD4+ T cells clustered together with blood and lymph node memory CD4+ cells, as well as with lymph node naive CD4+ cells.

Sequenced sample: tumor-infiltrating memory CD4+ T cells sorted from the breast tumor. Subset reported: memory CD4+ T cells, CD4+CD45RO+CD25-. The V call is TRBV6-1, the J call TRBJ1-5; 8 bases fit TRBD1. This sequence was found in a female donor with breast cancer. The CDR3 nucleotides read TGTGCCAGCAGCCCTCAGGGGGCGGATCAGCCCCAGCATTTT. It encodes CASSPQGADQPQHF.